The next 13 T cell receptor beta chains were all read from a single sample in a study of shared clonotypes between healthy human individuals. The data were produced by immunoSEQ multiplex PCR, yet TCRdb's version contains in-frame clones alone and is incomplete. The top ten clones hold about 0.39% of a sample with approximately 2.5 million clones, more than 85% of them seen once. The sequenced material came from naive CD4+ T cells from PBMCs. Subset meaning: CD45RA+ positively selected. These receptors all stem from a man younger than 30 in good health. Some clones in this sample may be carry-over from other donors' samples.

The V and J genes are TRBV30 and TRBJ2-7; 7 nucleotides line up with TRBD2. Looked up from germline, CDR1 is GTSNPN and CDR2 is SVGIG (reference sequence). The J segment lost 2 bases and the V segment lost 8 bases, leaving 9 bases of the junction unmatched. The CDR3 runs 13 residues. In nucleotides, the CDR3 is TGTGCCGGAACGGGCGGGAGCACCTACGAGCAGTACTTC. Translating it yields CAGTGGSTYEQYF.

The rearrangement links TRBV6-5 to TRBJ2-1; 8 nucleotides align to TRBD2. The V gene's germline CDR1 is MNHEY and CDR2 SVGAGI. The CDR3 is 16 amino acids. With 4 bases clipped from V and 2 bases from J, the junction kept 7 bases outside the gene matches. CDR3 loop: CASSSTSGGPYNEQFF. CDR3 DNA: TGTGCCAGCAGTTCAACTTCGGGAGGGCCCTACAATGAGCAGTTCTTC.

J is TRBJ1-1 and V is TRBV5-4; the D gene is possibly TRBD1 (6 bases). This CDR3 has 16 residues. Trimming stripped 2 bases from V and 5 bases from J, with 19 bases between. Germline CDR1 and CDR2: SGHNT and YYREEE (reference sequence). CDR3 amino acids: CASSLPPQGGGTEAFF. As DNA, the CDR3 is TGTGCCAGCAGCTTACCCCCACAGGGTGGAGGAACTGAAGCTTTCTTT.

In DNA, the CDR3 is TGTGCCAGCAGTGATTTTTCCCGAAACACTGAAGCTTTCTTT. Translation: CASSDFSRNTEAFF. This rearrangement joins TRBV2 to TRBJ1-1, with no clear D. Looked up from germline, CDR1 is SNHLY and CDR2 is FYNNEI. The V end was cut by 3 bases, the J end by 2 bases, with 10 bases between. The CDR3 is made up of 14 amino acids.

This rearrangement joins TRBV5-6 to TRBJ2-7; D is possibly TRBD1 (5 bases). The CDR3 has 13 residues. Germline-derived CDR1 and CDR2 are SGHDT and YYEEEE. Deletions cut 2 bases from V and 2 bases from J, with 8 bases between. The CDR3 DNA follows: TGTGCCAGCAGCTTCGGACACCCCTACGAGCAGTACTTC. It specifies CASSFGHPYEQYF.

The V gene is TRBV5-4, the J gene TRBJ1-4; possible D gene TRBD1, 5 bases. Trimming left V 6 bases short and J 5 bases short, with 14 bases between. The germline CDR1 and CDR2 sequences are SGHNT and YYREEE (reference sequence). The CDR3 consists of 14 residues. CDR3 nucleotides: TGTGCCAGCACCCATCGGGACGGGAATGAAAAACTGTTTTTT. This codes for CASTHRDGNEKLFF.

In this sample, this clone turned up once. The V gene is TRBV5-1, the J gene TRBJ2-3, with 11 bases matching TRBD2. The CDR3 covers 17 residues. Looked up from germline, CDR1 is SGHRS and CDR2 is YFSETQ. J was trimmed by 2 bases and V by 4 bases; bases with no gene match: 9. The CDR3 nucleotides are TGCGCCAGCAGCCTCCCCATAGCGGGAGGGGTCACAGATACGCAGTATTTT. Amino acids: CASSLPIAGGVTDTQYF. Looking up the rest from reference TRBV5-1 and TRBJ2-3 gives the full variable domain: KAGVTQTPRYLIKTRGQQVTLSCSPISGHRSVSWYQQTPGQGLQFLFEYFSETQRNKGNFPGRFSGRQFSNSRSEMNVSTLELGDSALYLCASSLPIAGGVTDTQYFGPGTRLTVL.

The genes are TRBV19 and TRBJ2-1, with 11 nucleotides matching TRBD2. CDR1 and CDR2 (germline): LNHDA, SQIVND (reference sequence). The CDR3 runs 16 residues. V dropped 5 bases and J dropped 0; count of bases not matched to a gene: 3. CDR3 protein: CASSDLAGGSYNEQFF. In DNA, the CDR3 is TGTGCCAGTAGTGACCTAGCGGGAGGCTCCTACAATGAGCAGTTCTTC. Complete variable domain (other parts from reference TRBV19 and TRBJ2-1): DGGITQSPKYLFRKEGQNVTLSCEQNLNHDAMYWYRQDPGQGLRLIYYSQIVNDFQKGDIAEGYSVSREKKESFPLTVTSAQKNPTAFYLCASSDLAGGSYNEQFFGPGTRLTVL.

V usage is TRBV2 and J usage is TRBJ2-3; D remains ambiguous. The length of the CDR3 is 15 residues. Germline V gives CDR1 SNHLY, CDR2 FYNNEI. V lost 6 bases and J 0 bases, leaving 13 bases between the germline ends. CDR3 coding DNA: TGTGCCAGCAGGGGGTCCGGCGTAAGCACAGATACGCAGTATTTT. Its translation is CASRGSGVSTDTQYF.

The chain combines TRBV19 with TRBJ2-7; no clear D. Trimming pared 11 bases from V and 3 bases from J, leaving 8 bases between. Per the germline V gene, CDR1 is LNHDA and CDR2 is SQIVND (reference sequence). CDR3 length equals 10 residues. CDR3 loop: CAAACYEQYF. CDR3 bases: TGTGCCGCGGCCTGCTACGAGCAGTACTTC.

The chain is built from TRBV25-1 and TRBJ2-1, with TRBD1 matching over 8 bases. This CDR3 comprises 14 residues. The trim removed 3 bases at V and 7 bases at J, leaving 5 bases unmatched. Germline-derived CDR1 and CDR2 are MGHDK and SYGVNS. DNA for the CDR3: TGTGCCAGCAGTGATCAGGGGGCGCTTAATGAGCAGTTCTTC. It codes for CASSDQGALNEQFF. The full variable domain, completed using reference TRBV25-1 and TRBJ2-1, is EADIYQTPRYLVIGTGKKITLECSQTMGHDKMYWYQQDPGMELHLIHYSYGVNSTEKGDLSSESTVSRIRTEHFPLTLESARPSHTSQYLCASSDQGALNEQFFGPGTRLTVL.

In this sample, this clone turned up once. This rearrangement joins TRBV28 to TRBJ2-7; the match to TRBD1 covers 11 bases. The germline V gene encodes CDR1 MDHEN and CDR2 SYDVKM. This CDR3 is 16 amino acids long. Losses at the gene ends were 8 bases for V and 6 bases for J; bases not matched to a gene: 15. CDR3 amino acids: CASDRLYGQGAGEQYF. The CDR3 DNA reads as TGTGCCAGCGATCGCTTATATGGACAGGGGGCCGGCGAGCAGTACTTC.

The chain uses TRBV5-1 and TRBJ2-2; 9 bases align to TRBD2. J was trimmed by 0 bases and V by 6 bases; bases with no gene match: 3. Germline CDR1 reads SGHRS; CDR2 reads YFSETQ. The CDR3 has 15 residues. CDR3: CASIAGDANTGELFF. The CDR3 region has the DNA TGCGCCAGCATAGCGGGAGACGCGAACACCGGGGAGCTGTTTTTT.